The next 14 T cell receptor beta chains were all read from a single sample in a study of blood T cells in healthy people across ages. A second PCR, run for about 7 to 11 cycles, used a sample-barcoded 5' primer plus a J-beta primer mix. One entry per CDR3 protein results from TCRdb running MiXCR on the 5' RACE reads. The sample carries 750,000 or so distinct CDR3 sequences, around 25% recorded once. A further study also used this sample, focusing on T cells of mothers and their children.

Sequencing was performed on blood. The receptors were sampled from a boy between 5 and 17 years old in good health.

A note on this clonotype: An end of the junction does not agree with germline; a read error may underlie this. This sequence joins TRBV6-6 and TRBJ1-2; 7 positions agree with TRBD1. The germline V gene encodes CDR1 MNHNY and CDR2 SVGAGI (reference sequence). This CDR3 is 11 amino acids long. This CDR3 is CASGSGGGMIF. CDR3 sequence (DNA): TGTGCCAGCGGCTCAGGGGGAGGTATGATTTTC.

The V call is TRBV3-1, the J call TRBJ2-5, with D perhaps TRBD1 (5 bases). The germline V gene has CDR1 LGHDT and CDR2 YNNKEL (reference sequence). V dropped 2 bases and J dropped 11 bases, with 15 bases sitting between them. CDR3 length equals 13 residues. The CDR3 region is CASSQPQGVAQYF. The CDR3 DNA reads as TGTGCCAGCAGCCAACCCCAGGGCGTCGCGCAGTACTTC.

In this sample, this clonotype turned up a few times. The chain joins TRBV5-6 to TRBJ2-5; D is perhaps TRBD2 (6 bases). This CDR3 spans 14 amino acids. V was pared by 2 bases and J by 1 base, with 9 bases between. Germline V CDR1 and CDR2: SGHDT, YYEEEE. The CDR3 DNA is TGTGCCAGCAGCTTTACTAGCACCCAAGAGACCCAGTACTTC. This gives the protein CASSFTSTQETQYF. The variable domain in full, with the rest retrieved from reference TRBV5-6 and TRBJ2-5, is DAGVTQSPTHLIKTRGQQVTLRCSPKSGHDTVSWYQQALGQGPQFIFQYYEEEERQRGNFPDRFSGHQFPNYSSELNVNALLLGDSALYLCASSFTSTQETQYFGPGTRLLVL.

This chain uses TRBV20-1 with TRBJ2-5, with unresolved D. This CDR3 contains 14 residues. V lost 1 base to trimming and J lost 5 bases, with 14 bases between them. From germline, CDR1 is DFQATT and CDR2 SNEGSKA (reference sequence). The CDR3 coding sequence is TGCAGTGCTAGAGGAGAGCGTTATGGGGAGACCCAGTACTTC. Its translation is CSARGERYGETQYF.

Here the CDR3 DNA reads TGTGCCAGCAGTCGAGACACTTGGGGATCGGATGAAAAACTGTTTTTT. It specifies CASSRDTWGSDEKLFF. The V gene is TRBV27, the J gene TRBJ1-4; no firm D call. Germline lookup yields CDR1 MNHEY and CDR2 SMNVEV (reference sequence). The CDR3 length is 16 residues. The V end lost 5 bases, the J end lost 6 bases, and 19 bases lay between the germline ends.

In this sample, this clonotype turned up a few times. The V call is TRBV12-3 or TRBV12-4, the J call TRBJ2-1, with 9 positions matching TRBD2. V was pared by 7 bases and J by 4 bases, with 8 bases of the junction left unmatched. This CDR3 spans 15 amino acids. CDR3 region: CASTPASGNYNEQFF. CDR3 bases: TGTGCCAGCACCCCAGCTAGCGGGAATTACAATGAGCAGTTCTTC.

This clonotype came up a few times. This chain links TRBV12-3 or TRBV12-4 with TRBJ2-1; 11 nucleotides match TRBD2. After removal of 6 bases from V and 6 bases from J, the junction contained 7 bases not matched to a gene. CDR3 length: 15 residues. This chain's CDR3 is CASRAGTSGINEQFF. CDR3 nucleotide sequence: TGTGCCAGCAGAGCCGGGACTAGCGGCATCAATGAGCAGTTCTTC.

In DNA, the CDR3 is TGTGCCACCAGAGGGGGGGGGACTCGCACAGATACGCAGTATTTT. Amino acid sequence: CATRGGGTRTDTQYF. The chain has TRBV15 and TRBJ2-3; D is possibly TRBD2 (7 bases). The ends were cut back, 6 bases at V and 1 base at J, with 14 bases in the middle. Germline values: CDR1 LNHNV, CDR2 YYDKDF (reference sequence). The CDR3 has 15 amino acids.

CDR3: CASSQEWAGSYGYTF. The CDR3 coding sequence is TGCGCCAGCAGCCAAGAATGGGCCGGCTCTTACGGCTACACCTTC. This chain connects TRBV4-3 to TRBJ1-2, with D unresolved. V was trimmed by 0 bases and J by 8 bases, leaving 16 bases between them. CDR3 length: 15 amino acids. The germline V gene encodes CDR1 LGHNA and CDR2 YSLEER.

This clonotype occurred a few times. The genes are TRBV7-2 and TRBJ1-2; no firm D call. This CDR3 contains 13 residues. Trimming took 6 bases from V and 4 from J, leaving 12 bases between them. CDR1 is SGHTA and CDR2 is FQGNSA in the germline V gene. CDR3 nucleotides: TGTGCCAGCAGTCTCGACGGCCCCTATGGCTACACCTTC. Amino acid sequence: CASSLDGPYGYTF. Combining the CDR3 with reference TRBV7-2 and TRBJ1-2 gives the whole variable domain GAGVSQSPSNKVTEKGKDVELRCDPISGHTALYWYRQSLGQGLEFLIYFQGNSAPDKSGLPSDRFSAERTGGSVSTLTIQRTQQEDSAVYLCASSLDGPYGYTFGSGTRLTVV.

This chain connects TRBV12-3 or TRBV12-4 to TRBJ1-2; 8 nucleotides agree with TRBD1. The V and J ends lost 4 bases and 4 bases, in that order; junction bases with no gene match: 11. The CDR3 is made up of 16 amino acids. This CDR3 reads CASSWTGLGAPYGYTF. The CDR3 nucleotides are TGTGCCAGCAGTTGGACAGGGTTGGGCGCGCCCTATGGCTACACCTTC.

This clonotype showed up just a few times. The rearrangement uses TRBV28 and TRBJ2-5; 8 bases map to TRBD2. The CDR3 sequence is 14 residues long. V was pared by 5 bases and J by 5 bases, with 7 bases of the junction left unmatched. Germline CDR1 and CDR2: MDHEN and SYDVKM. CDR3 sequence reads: CASSHAGGQETQYF. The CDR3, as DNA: TGTGCCAGCAGTCATGCGGGGGGTCAGGAGACCCAGTACTTC. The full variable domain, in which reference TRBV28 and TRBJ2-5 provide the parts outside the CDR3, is DVKVTQSSRYLVKRTGEKVFLECVQDMDHENMFWYRQDPGLGLRLIYFSYDVKMKEKGDIPEGYSVSREKKERFSLILESASTNQTSMYLCASSHAGGQETQYFGPGTRLLVL.

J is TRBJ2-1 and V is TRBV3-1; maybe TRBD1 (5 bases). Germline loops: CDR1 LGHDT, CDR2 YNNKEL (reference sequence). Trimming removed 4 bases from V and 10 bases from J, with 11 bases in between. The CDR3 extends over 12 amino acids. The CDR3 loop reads CASSLQGFEQFF. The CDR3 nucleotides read TGTGCCAGCAGCCTCCAGGGCTTCGAGCAGTTCTTC.

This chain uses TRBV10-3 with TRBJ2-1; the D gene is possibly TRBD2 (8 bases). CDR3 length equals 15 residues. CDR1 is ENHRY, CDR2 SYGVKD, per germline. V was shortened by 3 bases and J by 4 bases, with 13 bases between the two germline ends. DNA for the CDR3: TGTGCCATCAGTGATAGCGGGACAGCGTACAATGAGCAGTTCTTC. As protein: CAISDSGTAYNEQFF.